Given below is one T cell receptor beta chain in context. Its antigen is undetermined. The data are from a study of shared clonotypes between healthy human individuals. CDR1 is SGHRS and CDR2 is YFSETQ in the germline V gene. V was shortened by 0 bases and J by 8 bases, with 14 bases between the two germline ends. The CDR3 is 14 residues long. Points from the study as a whole: Expectations were that clonotype sharing among donors would be affected by sequencing depth. Tissue TCR repertoires likely differ from these blood-only repertoires.

Sequencing was performed with immunoSEQ multiplex PCR; in TCRdb, only in-frame clones are kept and a portion is missing. The data hold about 2.4 million clones, with approximately 90% observed a single time. The source of this sequence is a man between 18 and 29 years old in good health. Material for sequencing was naive CD4+ T cells sorted from blood. Regarding subset: CD45RA+ positively selected. The chain is built from TRBV5-1 and TRBJ1-2, with D perhaps TRBD1 (6 bases). The CDR3 sequence: CASSLAASGAGYTF. The DNA for the CDR3 is TGCGCCAGCAGCTTGGCCGCATCAGGGGCCGGCTACACCTTC.